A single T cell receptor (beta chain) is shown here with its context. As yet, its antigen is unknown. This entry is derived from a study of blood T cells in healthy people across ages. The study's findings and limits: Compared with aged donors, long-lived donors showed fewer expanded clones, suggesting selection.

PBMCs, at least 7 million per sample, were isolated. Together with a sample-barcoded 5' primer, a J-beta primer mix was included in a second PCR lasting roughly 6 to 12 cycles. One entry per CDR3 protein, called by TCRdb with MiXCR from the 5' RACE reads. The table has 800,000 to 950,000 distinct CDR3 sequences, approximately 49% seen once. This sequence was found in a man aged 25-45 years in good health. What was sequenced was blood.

The CDR3 bases are TGCAGTGCAGGGACTAGCGGGGGGTCGCAGTTCTTC. As protein: CSAGTSGGSQFF. The genes are TRBV20-1 and TRBJ2-1; TRBD2 matches 15 bases. CDR1 DFQATT and CDR2 SNEGSKA come from the germline V gene (reference sequence). J gave up 12 bases and V 6 bases, and 3 bases lay outside the gene matches. CDR3 length: 12 residues.